This TCR beta chain stems from a study of blood T cell repertoires in COVID-19. Across the study: The analysed material was cDNA or gDNA that came from T cells, B-cell-depleted T cells, or PBMCs.

The CDR3 has 15 amino acids. Losses at the gene ends were 6 bases for V and 1 base for J; bases not matched to a gene: 8. Germline CDR1 and CDR2: SGHRS and YFSETQ. The protocol was immunoSEQ multiplex PCR, while the TCRdb copy is restricted to in-frame clones and leaves out a portion. The sample has 45,000 to 55,000 clones, about four fifths seen once; the top ten hold more than 1.5%. The receptor's source is a man aged 45 to 65 with acute or convalescent COVID-19. Material: peripheral blood. The J gene is TRBJ1-1, the V gene TRBV5-1, with 8 nucleotides matching TRBD1. This CDR3 is CASTLTGTGNTEAFF. The CDR3 DNA follows: TGCGCCAGCACCCTAACCGGGACAGGGAACACTGAAGCTTTCTTT.